Here is one TCR beta chain with its context. Looked up from germline, CDR1 is SGHTA and CDR2 is FQGNSA. Trimming stripped 5 bases from V and 7 bases from J, with 12 bases between. This CDR3 comprises 12 residues. Expressed TCRB transcripts were sequenced because the entire RNA isolate underwent reverse transcription. Produced via immunoSEQ multiplex PCR; TCRdb's table is partial and in-frame only. The data contain over 120,000 clones, approximately 9.2% of them seen just once; the ten biggest clones take up 0.68%. This specimen belongs to a study of beta chain features in type 1 diabetes. J is TRBJ2-7 and V is TRBV7-2; perhaps TRBD2 as D (6 bases). This receptor was identified in a man between 18 and 29 years old in good health. Sequenced sample: central memory CD4+ T cells from blood. The CDR3 region is CASSPTRQEQYF. DNA for the CDR3: TGTGCCAGCAGCCCGACTAGGCAAGAGCAGTACTTC.